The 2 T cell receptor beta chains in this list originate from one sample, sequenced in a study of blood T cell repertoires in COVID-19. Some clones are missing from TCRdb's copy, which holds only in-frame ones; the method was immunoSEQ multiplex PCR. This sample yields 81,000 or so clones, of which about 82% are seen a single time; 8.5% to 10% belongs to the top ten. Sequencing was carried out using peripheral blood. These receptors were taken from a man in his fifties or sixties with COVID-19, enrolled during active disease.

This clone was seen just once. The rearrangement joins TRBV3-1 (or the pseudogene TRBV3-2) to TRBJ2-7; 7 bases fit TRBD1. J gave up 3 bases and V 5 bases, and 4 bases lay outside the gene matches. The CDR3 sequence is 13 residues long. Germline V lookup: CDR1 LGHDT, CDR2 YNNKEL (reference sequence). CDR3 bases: TGTGCCAGCAGCACCCGACAGGGCTACGAGCAGTACTTC. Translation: CASSTRQGYEQYF.

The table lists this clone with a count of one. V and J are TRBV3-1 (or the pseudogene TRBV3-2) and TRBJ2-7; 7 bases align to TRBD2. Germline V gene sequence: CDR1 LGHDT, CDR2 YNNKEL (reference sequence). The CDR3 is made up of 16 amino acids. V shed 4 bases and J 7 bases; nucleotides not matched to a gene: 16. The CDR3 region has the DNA TGTGCCAGCAGCCCATCGACTAGCCCTGATCCGGGGGAGCAGTACTTC. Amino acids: CASSPSTSPDPGEQYF.